The T cell receptor (beta chain) described here comes from a study of T-cell memory formation after mild COVID-19. Study findings and constraints: Pre-infection memory carried some responding clones, suggesting that cross-reactive memory joined. Balance between CD4 and CD8 was seen in clones contracting day 15 to 85, and a CD4+ lean was seen in later expanders.

TCRdb processed the 5' RACE reads anew with MiXCR; each CDR3 protein has one entry. Among some 320,000 distinct CDR3 sequences, 14% were seen once, and the ten largest hold around 23%. V dropped 5 bases and J dropped 5; count of bases not matched to a gene: 5. Germline V lookup: CDR1 SGHTA, CDR2 FQGNSA. The CDR3 is made up of 14 amino acids. For this clonotype: Its specificity is unknown.

The sequenced sample consisted of PBMCs or a T cell subset sorted from them (not recorded which). V usage is TRBV7-2 and J usage is TRBJ1-3; 8 bases line up with TRBD1. This TCR was recovered from a man aged 18 to 29 who had mild COVID-19 (a few samples of this study predate the infection). Cell type and time point are not known. The CDR3 here is CASSTQGARNTIYF. The CDR3 DNA reads as TGTGCCAGCAGCACCCAGGGGGCGCGAAACACCATATATTTT.